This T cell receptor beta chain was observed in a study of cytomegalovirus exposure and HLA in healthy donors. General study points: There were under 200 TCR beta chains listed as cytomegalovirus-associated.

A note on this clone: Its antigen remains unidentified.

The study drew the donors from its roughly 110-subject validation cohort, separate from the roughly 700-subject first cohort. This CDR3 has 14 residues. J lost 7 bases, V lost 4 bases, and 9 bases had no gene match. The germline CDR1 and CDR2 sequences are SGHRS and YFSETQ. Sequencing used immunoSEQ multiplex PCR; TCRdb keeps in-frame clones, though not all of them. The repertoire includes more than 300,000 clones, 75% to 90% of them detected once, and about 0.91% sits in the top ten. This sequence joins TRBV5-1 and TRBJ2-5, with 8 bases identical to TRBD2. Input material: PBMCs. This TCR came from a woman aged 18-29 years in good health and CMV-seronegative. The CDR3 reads CASSPTGLAGTQYF. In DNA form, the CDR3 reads TGCGCCAGCAGCCCGACAGGACTAGCTGGGACCCAGTACTTC. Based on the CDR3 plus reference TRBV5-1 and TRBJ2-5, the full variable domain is KAGVTQTPRYLIKTRGQQVTLSCSPISGHRSVSWYQQTPGQGLQFLFEYFSETQRNKGNFPGRFSGRQFSNSRSEMNVSTLELGDSALYLCASSPTGLAGTQYFGPGTRLLVL.